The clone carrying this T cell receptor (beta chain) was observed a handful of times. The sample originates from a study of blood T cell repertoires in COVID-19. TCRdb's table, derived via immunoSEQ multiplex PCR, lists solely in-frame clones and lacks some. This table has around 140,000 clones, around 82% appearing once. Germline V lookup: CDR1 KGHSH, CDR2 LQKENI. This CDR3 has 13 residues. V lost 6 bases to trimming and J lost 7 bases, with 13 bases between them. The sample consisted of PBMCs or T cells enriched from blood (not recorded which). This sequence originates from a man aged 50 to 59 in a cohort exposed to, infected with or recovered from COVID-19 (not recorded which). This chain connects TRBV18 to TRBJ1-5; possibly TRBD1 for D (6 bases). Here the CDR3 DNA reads TGTGCCAGCTCCCCGCAGGGGCGCCAGCCCCAGCATTTT. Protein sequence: CASSPQGRQPQHF.